The next 24 T cell receptor beta chains were all read from a single sample in a study of T cells in women clearing cervical HPV infection. TCRdb's table, derived via immunoSEQ multiplex PCR, lists solely in-frame clones and lacks some. In all, the sample yields under 45,000 clones. Specimen: blood buffy coat. The receptor set was obtained from a woman aged 18-70 years with a cervical HPV16 infection that either progressed to CIN3+ or cleared (not recorded which).

Turning to this clone: The CDR3 end falls 3 residues outside the read, so it is completed with the germline J gene. This sequence joins TRBV18 and TRBJ2-5, with D possibly matching TRBD1 (6 bases). This CDR3 comprises 16 residues. V lost 6 bases, J lost 5 bases, and 22 bases lay in between. The germline gives CDR1 KGHSH, CDR2 LQKENI. The sequenced CDR3 bases are TGTGCCAGCTCGCAAACTGGACCGCCCACAGGGGAGACC. Translated, it gives CASSQTGPPTGET. The full-length CDR3 reads as CASSQTGPPTGETQYF.

In the case of this clone: With the read ending 3 residues before the CDR3 end, the germline J gene is used to fill in that end. V gene TRBV7-9 combines with J gene TRBJ2-2; 7 bases are shared with TRBD1. V dropped 8 bases and J dropped 5; count of bases not matched to a gene: 5. Germline V gene lookup returns CDR1 SEHNR and CDR2 FQNEAQ (reference sequence). The CDR3 consists of 13 residues. Partial CDR3 DNA: TGTGCCAGCCAACAGGGGCCGACCGGGGAG. This sequence encodes CASQQGPTGE. The whole CDR3 protein is CASQQGPTGELFF.

In the case of this clone: The read ends 3 residues shy of where the CDR3 ends; the end is completed using the germline J gene. The J gene is TRBJ1-1, the V gene TRBV29-1, with 7 nucleotides matching TRBD1. Germline-derived CDR1 and CDR2 are SQVTM and ANQGSEA. V lost 6 bases, J lost 0 bases, and 1 base stayed unmatched. This CDR3 spans 12 amino acids. CDR3 DNA, as far as it was read: TGCAGCGTGGACAGGTTGAACACTGAA. Translation gives CSVDRLNTE. Given in full, the CDR3 is CSVDRLNTEAFF.

The CDR3 region is CASSFRGGSYNEQFF. The CDR3 DNA, read in part, is TGTGCCAGCAGTTTTCGGGGGGGATCCTACAATGAG. V is TRBV12-3 or TRBV12-4 and J is TRBJ2-1, with 8 bases lining up with TRBD2. Sequencing ends 3 residues short of the CDR3 end; the germline J gene provides the rest. The V and J ends lost 3 bases and 1 base, in that order; junction bases with no gene match: 2. CDR3 size: 15 residues.

The CDR3 protein is CASSLALLSTDEQYF. The part of the CDR3 DNA that was read is TGTGCCAGCAGCTTAGCATTGTTGAGTACGGACGAG. The chain joins TRBV7-2 to TRBJ2-7; D is uncertain. Read sequence stops 3 residues before the CDR3 end, and the germline J gene provides the missing end. CDR1 is SGHTA and CDR2 is FQGNSA in the germline V gene. Trimming removed 0 bases from V and 5 bases from J, with 14 bases in between. This CDR3 has 15 residues. The full variable domain, completed using reference TRBV7-2 and TRBJ2-7, is GAGVSQSPSNKVTEKGKDVELRCDPISGHTALYWYRQSLGQGLEFLIYFQGNSAPDKSGLPSDRFSAERTGGSVSTLTIQRTQQEDSAVYLCASSLALLSTDEQYFGPGTRLTVT.

About this clone: The read falls 3 residues short of the CDR3 end, and the missing part is taken from the germline J gene. This chain links TRBV19 with TRBJ1-1; maybe TRBD1 (6 bases). The CDR3 is made up of 14 amino acids. From germline, CDR1 is LNHDA and CDR2 SQIVND (reference sequence). Between the trimmed V and J ends, which lost 10 bases and 0 bases, there was a span of 15 bases. The CDR3 reads CATRLGTMNTEAFF. The sequenced CDR3 bases are TGTGCCACTAGGTTGGGGACAATGAACACTGAA.

The part of the CDR3 DNA that was read is TGCAGTGCTAGATCCTTAGCGGGGGTCACAGATACG. The encoded protein is CSARSLAGVTDT. The CDR3 reads in full as CSARSLAGVTDTQYF. This sequence joins TRBV20-1 and TRBJ2-3; TRBD2 matches 9 bases. The read terminates 3 residues ahead of where the CDR3 ends, so the germline J gene completes it. The CDR3 runs to 15 residues. The V and J ends lost 2 bases and 2 bases, in that order; junction bases with no gene match: 5. CDR1 is DFQATT, CDR2 SNEGSKA, per germline (reference sequence).

Concerning this clone: The read gets to within 3 residues of the CDR3 end, and the germline J gene fills in the rest. The chain combines TRBV2 with TRBJ1-2, with D maybe TRBD1 (6 bases). The germline V gene encodes CDR1 SNHLY and CDR2 FYNNEI. The length of the CDR3 is 14 residues. The DNA read from the CDR3 is TGTGCCAGCAGTTATAGCGGGGGCCAGCCCTAC. Translated, it gives CASSYSGGQPY. The complete CDR3 sequence is CASSYSGGQPYYTF.

Notes on this clone: Coverage ceases 3 residues before the CDR3 finishes, and the germline J gene fills in the end. V usage is TRBV20-1 and J usage is TRBJ1-2; D is undetermined. Germline V gene sequence: CDR1 DFQATT, CDR2 SNEGSKA (reference sequence). With 6 bases removed from V and 5 bases from J, the gap between germline ends came to 22 bases. There are 15 residues in the CDR3. CDR3 in amino acids: CSADGGQVTPYGYTF. CDR3 bases read: TGCAGTGCAGATGGAGGGCAGGTGACCCCGTATGGC.

About this clone: The read ends 3 residues shy of where the CDR3 ends; the end is completed using the germline J gene. The rearrangement links TRBV20-1 to TRBJ1-1; 11 bases align to TRBD1. The CDR3 extends over 13 amino acids. The germline gives CDR1 DFQATT, CDR2 SNEGSKA (reference sequence). The CDR3 DNA, read in part, is TGCAGTGCTCCGGGACAGGGGGGAGAGGAA. This encodes CSAPGQGGEE. The CDR3, in full, reads CSAPGQGGEEAFF.

A remark on this clone: The CDR3 end lies 3 residues beyond the end of the read and is filled in from the germline J gene. This chain connects TRBV11-3 to TRBJ2-5; D is possibly TRBD1 (5 bases). The CDR3 is made up of 13 amino acids. Germline loops: CDR1 SGHNT, CDR2 YENEEA. The ends were cut back, 3 bases at V and 3 bases at J, with 8 bases in the middle. The DNA read from the CDR3 is TGTGCCAGCAGCTTTCAGGGTGAAGAGACC. Encoded protein: CASSFQGEET. The CDR3 reads in full as CASSFQGEETQYF.

Remarks on this clone: The read falls 3 residues short of the CDR3 end, and the missing part is taken from the germline J gene. The chain joins TRBV19 to TRBJ1-1; a weak D match, TRBD1 (6 bases). The CDR3 contains 12 residues. Per the germline V gene, CDR1 is LNHDA and CDR2 is SQIVND (reference sequence). CDR3 in amino acids: CACAGPGTEAFF. The part of the CDR3 DNA that was read is TGTGCCTGCGCCGGACCCGGGACAGAA.

To note about this clone: The read terminates 3 residues before the CDR3 end, so the remaining end is supplied by the germline J gene. The chain joins TRBV6-2 or TRBV6-3 to TRBJ2-7, with D tentatively TRBD1 (6 bases). From germline, CDR1 is MNHEY and CDR2 SVGEGT. The CDR3 covers 14 residues. Trimming stripped 8 bases from V and 5 bases from J, with 19 bases between. CDR3 protein: CASGQQGSPDEQYF. The CDR3 DNA, read in part, is TGTGCCAGCGGGCAACAGGGCTCCCCCGACGAG.

Worth noting for this clone: The read comes to an end 3 residues before the CDR3 does, leaving the germline J gene to fill in the end. The chain joins TRBV29-1 to TRBJ2-7; 8 nucleotides line up with TRBD1. The CDR3 contains 13 residues. The germline CDR1 and CDR2 sequences are SQVTM and ANQGSEA. V shed 7 bases, J shed 3 bases, and the junction held 8 bases outside the gene matches. The sequenced part of the CDR3 DNA is TGCAGCGCTCGACAGGGGAAGGGCTACGAG. Protein: CSARQGKGYE. The CDR3 in its entirety is CSARQGKGYEQYF.

As concerns this clone: Read data end 3 residues before the CDR3 end; the end is taken from the germline J gene. The chain links TRBV5-1 to TRBJ1-2; tentative D call: TRBD1 (6 bases). The V gene lost 4 bases and the J gene lost 6 bases, with 19 bases spanning the gap. Looked up from germline, CDR1 is SGHRS and CDR2 is YFSETQ. CDR3 length equals 15 residues. The sequenced CDR3 bases are TGCGCCAGCAGCCTTTTGACGGGGGGCGAAGATGGC. It encodes CASSLLTGGEDG. The full CDR3 protein is CASSLLTGGEDGYTF.

Notes on this clone: The read terminates 3 residues ahead of where the CDR3 ends, so the germline J gene completes it. The chain couples TRBV5-1 to TRBJ2-1, with TRBD1 matching 8 bases. V shed 3 bases, J shed 7 bases, and the junction held 6 bases outside the gene matches. There are 14 residues in the CDR3. The V gene's germline CDR1 is SGHRS and CDR2 YFSETQ. The sequenced CDR3 bases are TGCGCCAGCAGCTCGACAGGGGTTGGAAATGAG. It translates to CASSSTGVGNE. The CDR3, in full, reads CASSSTGVGNEQFF.

Points on this clone: The CDR3 end lies 3 residues beyond the end of the read and is filled in from the germline J gene. The V and J genes are TRBV7-3 and TRBJ2-5; perhaps TRBD2 as D (6 bases). CDR3 length: 17 residues. V lost 2 bases, J lost 7 bases, and 23 bases lay in between. The germline V gene has CDR1 SGHTA and CDR2 FQGTGA. The CDR3 DNA, read in part, is TGTGCCAGCAGCTTAGTTCCGAACATTCGGCACGGGGGGACC. It encodes CASSLVPNIRHGGT. The entire CDR3 protein is CASSLVPNIRHGGTQYF. Full variable domain (outside the CDR3, taken from reference TRBV7-3 and TRBJ2-5): GAGVSQTPSNKVTEKGKYVELRCDPISGHTALYWYRQSLGQGPEFLIYFQGTGAADDSGLPNDRFFAVRPEGSVSTLKIQRTERGDSAVYLCASSLVPNIRHGGTQYFGPGTRLLVL.

Details on this clone: The CDR3 end is not reached by the read, which stops 3 residues before it; the germline J gene fills it in. The chain is built from TRBV13 and TRBJ1-6; 8 bases map to TRBD1. Per germline, CDR1 PRHDT and CDR2 FYEKMQ (reference sequence). Germline trimming cut 6 bases from V and 10 bases from J; bases unmatched to any gene: 5. This CDR3 region has 13 residues. The sequenced part of the CDR3 DNA is TGTGCCAGCAGATCCGGGACAGGATCACCC. As protein: CASRSGTGSP. The whole CDR3 protein is CASRSGTGSPLHF.

As for this clone: The CDR3 is cut off 3 residues early in the read; its end comes from the germline J gene. The genes are TRBV5-1 and TRBJ2-5, with D perhaps assigned TRBD1 or TRBD2 (6 bases each). V shed 4 bases and J shed 2 bases, with 18 bases lying between them. CDR1 and CDR2 from the germline V gene are SGHRS and YFSETQ. The CDR3 has 16 residues. Partial CDR3 DNA: TGCGCCAGCAGCCTCGGGCGGGACACCGAACAAGAGACC. It yields the protein CASSLGRDTEQET. The whole CDR3 protein is CASSLGRDTEQETQYF.

As to this clone: The CDR3 extends 3 residues past the end of the read, so its final part is completed from the germline J gene. This chain joins TRBV12-3 or TRBV12-4 and TRBJ1-3, with a possible D match to TRBD1 (5 bases). Trimming cost V 5 bases and J 4 bases, with 12 bases left between them. The CDR3 is 14 amino acids. CDR3 DNA (partial): TGTGCCAGCAGTCCCCAGGGAACAGGAAACACC. Its translation: CASSPQGTGNT. The full-length CDR3 reads as CASSPQGTGNTIYF.

As concerns this clone: From the germline J gene comes the end of the CDR3, since the read stops 3 residues before it. The chain links TRBV7-2 to TRBJ2-1; 10 bases agree with TRBD2. Trimming took 5 bases from V and 8 from J; bases not matched to a gene: 6. CDR3 size: 14 residues. Germline CDR1 is SGHTA and CDR2 is FQGNSA. CDR3 bases read: TGTGCCAGCAGCCAAGCGGGGGGGCCGCATGAG. Its translation is CASSQAGGPHE. Given in full, the CDR3 is CASSQAGGPHEQFF.

Worth noting for this clone: Sequencing ends 3 residues short of the CDR3 end; the germline J gene provides the rest. V gene TRBV5-1 combines with J gene TRBJ2-3, with TRBD1 matching 7 bases. V lost 0 bases and J lost 1; bases outside the gene matches: 2. In germline, CDR1 is SGHRS, CDR2 YFSETQ. The CDR3 is made up of 15 amino acids. The CDR3 sequence: CASSLGQGGTDTQYF. The CDR3 DNA, read in part, is TGCGCCAGCAGCTTGGGGCAGGGGGGCACAGATACG.

Concerning this clone: The read is 3 residues too short to cover the CDR3 end, so that end is filled in from the germline J gene. The rearrangement uses TRBV29-1 and TRBJ2-4; 11 bases fit TRBD2. This CDR3 region has 12 residues. From germline, CDR1 is SQVTM and CDR2 ANQGSEA. V dropped 7 bases and J dropped 6; count of bases not matched to a gene: 2. CDR3 amino acids: CSAGTSGNIQYF. Incomplete CDR3 DNA: TGCAGCGCCGGGACTAGCGGAAACATT.

Comments on this clone: The read ends 3 residues early relative to the CDR3; the germline J gene fills the gap. The chain couples TRBV4-1 to TRBJ2-3, with TRBD1 as a possible D gene (5 bases). Germline loops: CDR1 MGHRA, CDR2 YSYEKL. The ends were cut back, 0 bases at V and 2 bases at J, with 15 bases in the middle. This CDR3 region has 17 residues. CDR3 protein: CASSQDGARQYTDTQYF. The sequenced part of the CDR3 DNA is TGCGCCAGCAGCCAAGATGGGGCGCGTCAATACACAGATACG.